This T cell receptor (beta chain) originates from a study of shared clonotypes between healthy human individuals. Naive-designated CD8 cells lacked CD45RO, were positively enriched for CCR7, and omitted terminally differentiated effector memory CD45RA+ cells. Deep-level settings were used for running the assay. Each subset's genomic DNA was shared equally among a number of immunoSEQ plates. Profiled with immunoSEQ multiplex PCR; TCRdb holds only in-frame clones, not every one. The sample holds about 2.2 million clones, around 93% seen once. This clone was observed once. V shed 2 bases and J shed 3 bases, with 5 bases lying between them. From germline, CDR1 is LNHNV and CDR2 YYDKDF (reference sequence). The CDR3 runs 13 residues.

The chain combines TRBV15 with TRBJ2-1; D is uncertain. The receptor was isolated from a man in his late teens or twenties in good health. Some clones in this sample may be carry-over from other donors' samples. Sequenced sample: naive CD8+ T cells from PBMCs. DNA for the CDR3: TGTGCCACCAGCAGATCACGCTACAATGAGCAGTTCTTC. Its translation: CATSRSRYNEQFF.